This TCR beta chain was identified in a study of CD8 T cells in ankylosing spondylitis. Researchers built TCR beta libraries using quantitative 5'-RACE with molecular barcodes. TCRdb re-derived calls from the 5' RACE reads in MiXCR, one entry per CDR3 protein. Among about 320,000 distinct CDR3 sequences listed, around 10% were seen once. This clonotype has a handful of counts. Its antigen is unknown. The germline gives CDR1 MDHEN, CDR2 SYDVKM. This CDR3 has 17 amino acids. V lost 5 bases and J 1 base, leaving 17 bases between the germline ends. Points from the study as a whole: Reactive arthritis synovial fluid and blood previously showed some of these motif variants.

The genes are TRBV28 and TRBJ2-2; D is perhaps TRBD1 (6 bases). The material sequenced was blood, either unsorted or a sorted T cell fraction (not recorded which). The TCR was taken from a female donor with ankylosing spondylitis or in good health (not recorded which). In DNA, the CDR3 is TGTGCCAGCAGTCCACCAGGGGTCAAGAAGAACACCGGGGAGCTGTTTTTT. Amino acids: CASSPPGVKKNTGELFF.